The 22 T cell receptor beta chains presented below share a single source sample, sequenced in a study of blood T cell repertoires in COVID-19. The method was immunoSEQ multiplex PCR; TCRdb's version includes in-frame clones alone and lacks a portion of them. The sample has about 170,000 clones, 87% seen once. Sequences were obtained from peripheral blood. The receptors come from a man aged 18 to 30 with active or convalescent COVID-19.

V and J are TRBV4-1 and TRBJ2-5; 12 nucleotides line up with TRBD2. The V gene end was trimmed by 4 bases and the J gene end by 5 bases; junction bases not matched to a gene: 5. This CDR3 region has 15 residues. Per the germline V gene, CDR1 is MGHRA and CDR2 is YSYEKL. The CDR3 DNA sequence: TGCGCCAGCAGCCCCCGGACTAGCGGGGCGGAGACCCAGTACTTC. Translated, it gives CASSPRTSGAETQYF.

The chain joins TRBV28 to TRBJ1-6; no definite D call. The CDR3 loop spans 16 amino acids. Trimming pared 2 bases from V and 0 bases from J, leaving 8 bases between. Per the germline V gene, CDR1 is MDHEN and CDR2 is SYDVKM. CDR3 loop: CASSLIVSSYNSPLHF. CDR3 sequence (DNA): TGTGCCAGCAGTTTAATAGTGAGCTCCTATAATTCACCCCTCCACTTT.

This chain uses TRBV6-1 with TRBJ2-7; unclear D gene. Trimming took off 2 bases at V and 4 bases at J, with 15 bases between the two ends. The CDR3 runs 15 residues. The germline V gene has CDR1 MNHNS and CDR2 SASEGT. CDR3 sequence reads: CASSESPRFSYEQYV. The CDR3 DNA sequence: TGTGCCAGCAGTGAATCTCCTCGATTTAGTTACGAGCAGTACGTC.

V usage is TRBV6-5 and J usage is TRBJ1-5, with D tentatively TRBD1 (5 bases). CDR3 length equals 14 residues. The germline CDR1 and CDR2 sequences are MNHEY and SVGAGI. The V and J ends lost 2 bases and 3 bases respectively, with 8 bases between them. CDR3 DNA sequence: TGTGCCAGCAGTTACGCGGGGCACAATCAGCCCCAGCATTTT. Protein product: CASSYAGHNQPQHF.

The chain has TRBV11-2 and TRBJ1-3; a possible D gene is TRBD1 (5 bases). CDR1 and CDR2 from the germline V gene are SGHAT and FQNNGV. This CDR3 spans 13 amino acids. The germline V and J ends were trimmed by 6 bases and 4 bases, with 10 bases remaining between them. As DNA, the CDR3 is TGTGCCAGCAGGGCAGGGTGGGGAAACACCATATATTTT. Translation: CASRAGWGNTIYF. The entire variable domain, with the rest obtained from reference TRBV11-2 and TRBJ1-3, is as follows: EAGVAQSPRYKIIEKRQSVAFWCNPISGHATLYWYQQILGQGPKLLIQFQNNGVVDDSQLPKDRFSAERLKGVDSTLKIQPAKLEDSAVYLCASRAGWGNTIYFGEGSWLTVV.

This chain connects TRBV6-5 to TRBJ2-1, with TRBD1 as a possible D gene (6 bases). This CDR3 region has 14 residues. Trimming cost V 6 bases and J 4 bases, with 13 bases left between them. Germline assignment: CDR1 MNHEY and CDR2 SVGAGI. Here the CDR3 DNA reads TGTGCCAGCAGCCCAGGGACAACTTACAATGAGCAGTTCTTC. Residues: CASSPGTTYNEQFF.

The chain links TRBV28 to TRBJ1-1, with D uncertain. Trimming shortened V by 4 bases and J by 1 base, and 10 bases separated the two germline ends. Germline loops: CDR1 MDHEN, CDR2 SYDVKM. The CDR3 covers 14 residues. CDR3 nucleotides: TGTGCCAGCAGTTCCGGCGGGGAGAACACTGAAGCTTTCTTT. Its protein is CASSSGGENTEAFF.

The chain uses TRBV6-4 and TRBJ1-1; TRBD1 is a possible D gene (5 bases). V lost 6 bases, J lost 0 bases, and 11 bases lay in between. The CDR3 runs 14 residues. CDR1 is MRHNA and CDR2 is SNTAGT in the germline V gene. CDR3 sequence reads: CASRGGLVNTEAFF. The DNA for the CDR3 is TGTGCCAGCAGGGGGGGATTAGTGAACACTGAAGCTTTCTTT.

The gene calls are TRBV18 and TRBJ1-4; 8 nucleotides match TRBD1. This CDR3 is 16 amino acids long. Germline CDR1 and CDR2: KGHSH and LQKENI. V was clipped by 6 bases and J by 3 bases; unmatched bases: 9. In DNA, the CDR3 is TGTGCCAGCTCTCAATCCGGGACAGGAGCTAATGAAAAACTGTTTTTT. Amino acid sequence: CASSQSGTGANEKLFF.

The V gene is TRBV27, the J gene TRBJ2-7, with D perhaps matching TRBD1 (5 bases). Per germline, CDR1 MNHEY and CDR2 SMNVEV (reference sequence). The CDR3 is made up of 14 amino acids. V was cut by 2 bases and J by 0 bases, with 8 bases left in between. In DNA form, the CDR3 reads TGTGCCAGCAGTTTAAACAGGTACTCCTACGAGCAGTACTTC. This translates into CASSLNRYSYEQYF.

The chain carries TRBV3-1 (or the pseudogene TRBV3-2) and TRBJ1-1; the D gene is possibly TRBD1 (6 bases). V was cut by 5 bases and J by 7 bases, with 11 bases left in between. The CDR3 sequence is 12 residues long. In germline, CDR1 is LGHDT, CDR2 YNNKEL (reference sequence). The CDR3 DNA is TGTGCCAGCAGCAAGATGGACAGTGAAGCTTTCTTT. Protein: CASSKMDSEAFF.

The chain combines TRBV27 with TRBJ1-2; D perhaps matches TRBD1 (6 bases). The germline CDR1 and CDR2 sequences are MNHEY and SMNVEV (reference sequence). V was cut by 2 bases and J by 4 bases, with 8 bases left in between. The CDR3 is 13 residues long. CDR3 in DNA: TGTGCCAGCAGTTTAGGACAGAGCTATGGCTACACCTTC. Amino acids: CASSLGQSYGYTF.

CDR3 nucleotide sequence: TGTGCCAGTAGTATCCTCGGGACTAGCGGGGGACTGAGCTCCTACGAGCAGTACTTC. Residues: CASSILGTSGGLSSYEQYF. V is TRBV19 and J is TRBJ2-7, with 14 bases matching TRBD2. The germline CDR1 and CDR2 sequences are LNHDA and SQIVND (reference sequence). This CDR3 is 19 amino acids long. Germline trimming cut 3 bases from V and 0 bases from J; bases unmatched to any gene: 10.

CDR3: CASSPPGGDYSNQPQHF. CDR3 DNA: TGTGCCAGCAGCCCTCCGGGGGGGGATTATAGCAATCAGCCCCAGCATTTT. The chain links TRBV28 to TRBJ1-5; possibly TRBD1 for D (5 bases). The germline V and J ends were trimmed by 6 bases and 0 bases, with 18 bases remaining between them. The CDR3 spans 17 residues. The germline V gene encodes CDR1 MDHEN and CDR2 SYDVKM.

This chain joins TRBV7-2 and TRBJ2-1, with 12 bases matching TRBD2. With V trimmed by 3 bases and J by 9 bases, 6 bases remained unmatched. The CDR3 is made up of 15 amino acids. Germline lookup yields CDR1 SGHTA and CDR2 FQGNSA. CDR3 region: CASSFASGGAGEQFF. As DNA, the CDR3 is TGTGCCAGCAGCTTCGCTAGCGGGGGGGCGGGTGAGCAGTTCTTC.

V usage is TRBV5-1 and J usage is TRBJ2-5; 7 nucleotides match TRBD1. V was pared by 5 bases and J by 1 base, with 8 bases of the junction left unmatched. The CDR3 covers 15 residues. The germline V gene has CDR1 SGHRS and CDR2 YFSETQ. The CDR3 spells CASRSTGDPQETQYF. In nucleotides, the CDR3 is TGCGCCAGCAGGTCAACAGGGGATCCCCAAGAGACCCAGTACTTC.

In this sample, this clone turned up once. The chain has TRBV7-2 and TRBJ1-1; D perhaps matches TRBD1 (5 bases). The CDR3 is 12 residues long. Trimming took off 2 bases at V and 7 bases at J, with 8 bases between the two ends. Germline V gene lookup returns CDR1 SGHTA and CDR2 FQGNSA. The CDR3 bases are TGTGCCAGCAGCTTACAGGGACTTGAAGCTTTCTTT. This sequence encodes CASSLQGLEAFF.

This sequence joins TRBV5-4 and TRBJ2-5; 10 bases are shared with TRBD2. Germline loops: CDR1 SGHNT, CDR2 YYREEE (reference sequence). V lost 4 bases, J lost 4 bases, and 4 bases stayed unmatched. The CDR3 runs 14 residues. The CDR3 bases are TGTGCCAGCAGCGCGGGACTAGCGCCAGAGACCCAGTACTTC. It translates to CASSAGLAPETQYF.

J is TRBJ2-2 and V is TRBV4-2, with D possibly TRBD1 on 6 matching bases. The germline CDR1 and CDR2 sequences are LGHNA and YNFKEQ. With 3 bases removed from V and 3 bases from J, the gap between germline ends came to 14 bases. This CDR3 comprises 16 residues. CDR3 loop: CASSHSRGLDTGELFF. CDR3 DNA sequence: TGTGCCAGCAGCCACAGCAGGGGCTTGGACACCGGGGAGCTGTTTTTT.

The rearrangement uses TRBV7-9 and TRBJ2-6, with D maybe TRBD1 (6 bases). The germline CDR1 and CDR2 sequences are SEHNR and FQNEAQ (reference sequence). V gave up 5 bases and J gave up 2 bases, with 10 bases separating them. This CDR3 has 15 residues. Here the CDR3 reads CASSRGDTGANVLTF. In nucleotides, the CDR3 is TGTGCCAGCAGCAGAGGGGACACTGGGGCCAACGTCCTGACTTTC.

The DNA for the CDR3 is TGTGCCAGCAGTGAAGCGCTTCCGGGGATCTACGAGCAGTACGTC. This gives the protein CASSEALPGIYEQYV. This chain connects TRBV6-1 to TRBJ2-7; TRBD2 is a possible D gene (5 bases). Trimming removed 0 bases at V and 3 bases at J, with 12 bases between. This CDR3 has 15 amino acids. Germline CDR1 reads MNHNS; CDR2 reads SASEGT.

The chain uses TRBV29-1 and TRBJ2-1; TRBD1 matches at 8 bases. Germline CDR1 is SQVTM and CDR2 is ANQGSEA. Trimming removed 1 base from V and 6 bases from J; junction bases left unmatched: 8. The CDR3 loop spans 15 amino acids. The CDR3 DNA sequence: TGCAGCGTTGAAGGGGACAGGTCCCCGACCAATGAGCAGTTCTTC. It yields the protein CSVEGDRSPTNEQFF.